This TCR beta chain was sequenced in a study of blood T cell repertoires in COVID-19. At the level of the study: The United States, Italy and Spain supplied acute and convalescent COVID-19 samples. Nucleic acid was either cDNA or gDNA, and it came from T cells, B-cell-depleted T cells, or PBMCs.

Here immunoSEQ multiplex PCR was the method, and the copy in TCRdb shows in-frame clones only, minus some. The sample contains almost 70,000 clones, 89% of which appear only once. This CDR3 region has 17 residues. Germline CDR1 MNHEY, CDR2 SMNVEV (reference sequence). Between the trimmed V and J ends, which lost 2 bases and 0 bases, there was a span of 13 bases. The source of this sequence is a woman aged 45-59 years with active COVID-19. The chain is built from TRBV27 and TRBJ2-2; no definite D call. Sequencing was performed on peripheral blood. This chain's CDR3 is CASSLKALIANTGELFF. In nucleotides, the CDR3 is TGTGCCAGCAGTTTAAAAGCCCTTATCGCGAACACCGGGGAGCTGTTTTTT.